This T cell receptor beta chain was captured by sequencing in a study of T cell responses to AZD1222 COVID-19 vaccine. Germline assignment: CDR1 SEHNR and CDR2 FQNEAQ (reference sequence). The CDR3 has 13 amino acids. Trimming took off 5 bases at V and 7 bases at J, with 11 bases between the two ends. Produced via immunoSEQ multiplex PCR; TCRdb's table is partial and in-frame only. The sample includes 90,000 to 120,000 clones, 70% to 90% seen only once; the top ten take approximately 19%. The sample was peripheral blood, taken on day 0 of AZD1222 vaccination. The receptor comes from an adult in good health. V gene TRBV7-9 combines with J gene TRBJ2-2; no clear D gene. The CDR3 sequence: CASSPVGDGELFF. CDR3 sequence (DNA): TGTGCCAGCAGCCCCGTGGGTGACGGGGAGCTGTTTTTT.